These 27 T cell receptor beta chains were all obtained from the same sample, sequenced in a study of T cells in Graves' hyperthyroidism and ophthalmopathy. Regions amplified from RNA transcripts were the TCR beta CDR3 regions. With the HTBI primer set, the TCR CDR3 went through a first round of RT-PCR. One entry per CDR3 protein, called by TCRdb with MiXCR from the multiplex PCR reads. The sample lists a few hundred thousand distinct CDR3 sequences; less than 20% were seen once. Input material: blood. The receptors come from a man aged 18 to 29 with Graves' ophthalmopathy.

This chain uses TRBV29-1 with TRBJ2-7; 8 positions agree with TRBD1. J gave up 1 base and V 4 bases, and 15 bases lay outside the gene matches. Per germline, CDR1 SQVTM and CDR2 ANQGSEA. This CDR3 is 17 amino acids long. CDR3 residues: CSVVGRGRGESSYEQYF. CDR3 sequence (DNA): TGCAGCGTTGTGGGCAGGGGGCGCGGGGAGAGTTCCTACGAGCAGTACTTC.

This rearrangement joins TRBV5-1 to TRBJ2-7, with no clear D. The V gene's germline CDR1 is SGHRS and CDR2 YFSETQ. The V gene lost 0 bases and the J gene lost 5 bases, with 18 bases spanning the gap. CDR3 size: 16 residues. The CDR3 DNA follows: TGCGCCAGCAGCTTGGCCTTGGGAAGAAACGTACACGAGCAGTACTTC. Translating it yields CASSLALGRNVHEQYF.

The sample holds many counts of this clonotype. The chain recombines TRBV2 with TRBJ2-7; 7 bases line up with TRBD2. CDR1 and CDR2 (germline): SNHLY, FYNNEI. V shed 2 bases, J shed 3 bases, and the junction held 1 base outside the gene matches. This CDR3 spans 13 amino acids. The CDR3: CASSEWDYYEQYF. In nucleotides, the CDR3 is TGTGCCAGCAGTGAATGGGACTACTACGAGCAGTACTTC.

In this sample, this clonotype turned up many times. V gene TRBV20-1 combines with J gene TRBJ1-1, with 9 positions matching TRBD1. The CDR3 has 14 residues. Germline V CDR1 and CDR2: DFQATT, SNEGSKA (reference sequence). The V and J ends lost 0 bases and 3 bases, in that order; junction bases with no gene match: 2. The CDR3 DNA sequence: TGCAGTGCTAGAGATTACAGGGGGCACACTGAAGCTTTCTTT. As protein: CSARDYRGHTEAFF.

The sample holds many counts of this clonotype. CDR3 DNA sequence: TGCGCCAGCAGCCGAGTGATCGGGGGACCTGAAGCTTTCTTT. It codes for CASSRVIGGPEAFF. The chain has TRBV4-1 and TRBJ1-1, with D perhaps matching TRBD1 (5 bases). The CDR3 has 14 residues. Germline CDR1 MGHRA, CDR2 YSYEKL. The ends were cut back, 4 bases at V and 6 bases at J, with 15 bases in the middle.

This clonotype was detected a few times. This chain links TRBV6-6 with TRBJ2-2, with 9 positions matching TRBD2. The CDR3 spans 17 residues. Germline V gives CDR1 MNHNY, CDR2 SVGAGI (reference sequence). After removal of 0 bases from V and 0 bases from J, the junction contained 2 bases not matched to a gene. The CDR3 spells CASSYSRLAANTGELFF. The CDR3 DNA follows: TGTGCCAGCAGTTACTCGAGACTAGCGGCGAACACCGGGGAGCTGTTTTTT.

The rearrangement uses TRBV7-3 and TRBJ2-7, with D tentatively TRBD1 (6 bases). Germline V CDR1 and CDR2: SGHTA, FQGTGA. The CDR3 covers 14 residues. The V end lost 2 bases, the J end lost 5 bases, and 13 bases lay between the germline ends. The DNA of the CDR3 is TGTGCCAGCAGCTTAGGACAGAGCCCTGACGAGCAGTACTTC. This gives the protein CASSLGQSPDEQYF.

Many counts were recorded for this clonotype. The chain carries TRBV15 and TRBJ1-5; D is unresolved. The CDR3 runs to 14 residues. Trimming stripped 5 bases from V and 0 bases from J, with 8 bases between. From germline, CDR1 is LNHNV and CDR2 YYDKDF (reference sequence). The CDR3 loop is CATSWDDSNQPQHF. Here the CDR3 DNA reads TGTGCCACCAGCTGGGATGATAGCAATCAGCCCCAGCATTTT.

The sample holds many counts of this clonotype. This CDR3 is CASSYRSNQPQHF. CDR3 in DNA: TGTGCCAGCAGTTATCGTAGCAATCAGCCCCAGCATTTT. The chain recombines TRBV6-2 or TRBV6-3 with TRBJ1-5; D gene uncertain. The CDR3 covers 13 residues. Germline values: CDR1 MNHEY, CDR2 SVGEGT. Trimming stripped 3 bases from V and 0 bases from J, with 3 bases between.

V is TRBV3-1 and J is TRBJ2-7, with 9 bases that match TRBD2. The germline V gene encodes CDR1 LGHDT and CDR2 YNNKEL (reference sequence). Trimming removed 1 base from V and 6 bases from J; junction bases left unmatched: 4. The CDR3 extends over 14 amino acids. CDR3 bases: TGTGCCAGCAGCCAAGCAGCGGGGGGTTTCGAGCAGTACTTC. Protein product: CASSQAAGGFEQYF.

This clonotype was picked up a small number of times. This sequence joins TRBV10-3 and TRBJ2-7; 9 nucleotides align to TRBD2. V shed 11 bases, J shed 4 bases, and the junction held 9 bases outside the gene matches. The CDR3 totals 13 residues. CDR1 ENHRY and CDR2 SYGVKD come from the germline V gene. The CDR3 DNA sequence: TGTGCCGCACGGCGGGGGGGTATTTACGAGCAGTACTTC. The encoded protein is CAARRGGIYEQYF.

V is TRBV6-2 or TRBV6-3 and J is TRBJ2-2, with D maybe TRBD1 (6 bases). Germline assignment: CDR1 MNHEY and CDR2 SVGEGT. V was pared by 1 base and J by 5 bases, with 8 bases between. The CDR3 spans 14 residues. CDR3 nucleotide sequence: TGTGCCAGCAGTTACTACCAGGGGACCGGGGAGCTGTTTTTT. This translates into CASSYYQGTGELFF.

This clonotype was counted many times. The V and J genes are TRBV2 and TRBJ1-5; TRBD1 is a possible D gene (6 bases). Germline lookup yields CDR1 SNHLY and CDR2 FYNNEI. V was trimmed by 4 bases and J by 0 bases, leaving 13 bases between them. CDR3 length: 16 residues. The CDR3 DNA reads as TGTGCCAGCAGTGTGGACAGCCCATATAGCAATCAGCCCCAGCATTTT. The encoded protein is CASSVDSPYSNQPQHF.

This clonotype has a count of ten or more. The V gene is TRBV29-1, the J gene TRBJ1-1, with 9 bases lining up with TRBD1. V shed 7 bases and J 8 bases; nucleotides not matched to a gene: 5. CDR3 length: 11 residues. Per germline, CDR1 SQVTM and CDR2 ANQGSEA. The CDR3 nucleotides read TGCAGCGCGATCGGACAGGGGGAAGCTTTCTTT. Translation: CSAIGQGEAFF.

In this sample, this clonotype turned up many times. The chain is built from TRBV7-9 and TRBJ2-5, with D tentatively TRBD1 (5 bases). Germline CDR1 SEHNR, CDR2 FQNEAQ (reference sequence). CDR3 size: 15 residues. V dropped 4 bases and J dropped 1 base, with 13 bases sitting between them. The DNA for the CDR3 is TGTGCCAGCAGCTCCAGTGACAGTCGCCAAGAGACCCAGTACTTC. Protein sequence: CASSSSDSRQETQYF.

This clonotype was seen many times. The chain carries TRBV27 and TRBJ1-5; unclear D gene. Looked up from germline, CDR1 is MNHEY and CDR2 is SMNVEV (reference sequence). This CDR3 has 15 amino acids. The V and J ends lost 1 base and 2 bases respectively, with 9 bases between them. CDR3 region: CASSLYGVGNQPQHF. CDR3 DNA: TGTGCCAGCAGTTTATATGGGGTAGGCAATCAGCCCCAGCATTTT.

This clonotype was recorded many times. The chain couples TRBV5-1 to TRBJ2-1; TRBD2 agrees at 9 bases. CDR1 and CDR2 from the germline V gene are SGHRS and YFSETQ. The CDR3 consists of 16 residues. Trimming at V came to 4 bases and at J to 2 bases, leaving 7 bases not matched to a gene. CDR3 DNA sequence: TGCGCCAGCAGCCCCAATCTAGCGGGGACCTACAATGAGCAGTTCTTC. It codes for CASSPNLAGTYNEQFF.

The chain links TRBV5-6 to TRBJ1-4; TRBD1 might be the D (5 bases). The CDR3 is made up of 16 amino acids. Trimming took off 2 bases at V and 2 bases at J, with 13 bases between the two ends. Germline-derived CDR1 and CDR2 are SGHDT and YYEEEE. CDR3 protein: CASSFGPQGTNEKLFF. The CDR3 DNA sequence: TGTGCCAGCAGCTTTGGCCCCCAGGGCACTAATGAAAAACTGTTTTTT.

This clonotype was detected only a few times. The rearrangement uses TRBV4-2 and TRBJ2-3; TRBD2 agrees at 12 bases. Looked up from germline, CDR1 is LGHNA and CDR2 is YNFKEQ. V shed 1 base, J shed 2 bases, and the junction held 1 base outside the gene matches. CDR3 size: 16 residues. The CDR3 nucleotides are TGTGCCAGCAGCCAAGGGACTAGCGGGGACACAGATACGCAGTATTTT. Encoded protein: CASSQGTSGDTDTQYF.

This clonotype was seen at least ten times. For the CDR3, the DNA is TGTGCCAGCAGTTTAGCGCTACAGAGGAGCAATCAGCCCCAGCATTTT. As protein: CASSLALQRSNQPQHF. The chain couples TRBV12-3 or TRBV12-4 to TRBJ1-5; D is ambiguous. CDR3 length equals 16 residues. V was cut by 0 bases and J by 1 base, with 10 bases left in between.

This clonotype showed up just once. The genes are TRBV4-1 and TRBJ1-6, with D possibly TRBD1 on 5 matching bases. Germline CDR1 is MGHRA and CDR2 is YSYEKL. Trimming stripped 1 base from V and 10 bases from J, with 14 bases between. The CDR3 has 15 amino acids. The CDR3: CASSQGRGPVSPLHF. DNA for the CDR3: TGCGCCAGCAGCCAAGGTAGGGGTCCTGTATCACCCCTCCACTTT.

A few counts support this clonotype. The chain employs TRBV12-3 or TRBV12-4 and TRBJ2-1; 7 nucleotides line up with TRBD1. The CDR3 has 14 amino acids. With 5 bases clipped from V and 7 bases from J, the junction kept 8 bases outside the gene matches. In DNA, the CDR3 is TGTGCCAGCAGTCCAGGGGGATACCCGAATGAGCAGTTCTTC. Protein sequence: CASSPGGYPNEQFF.

This clonotype has at least ten counts. The chain combines TRBV3-1 with TRBJ2-1; TRBD1 agrees at 10 bases. The CDR3 contains 15 residues. Per germline, CDR1 LGHDT and CDR2 YNNKEL (reference sequence). V trimming: 3 bases; J trimming: 5 bases; junction bases outside the gene matches: 4. The DNA for the CDR3 is TGTGCCAGCAGCCAGACAGGGGGCGAGGACAATGAGCAGTTCTTC. This translates into CASSQTGGEDNEQFF.

This clonotype was detected only a few times. The chain joins TRBV19 to TRBJ2-5; D is uncertain. The germline V and J ends were trimmed by 6 bases and 5 bases, with 16 bases remaining between them. The germline V gene encodes CDR1 LNHDA and CDR2 SQIVND (reference sequence). This CDR3 contains 14 residues. The CDR3 reads CASRTSSSSETQYF. The CDR3 DNA sequence: TGTGCCAGTAGGACCTCCTCCTCCAGTGAGACCCAGTACTTC.

The sample holds many counts of this clonotype. The chain combines TRBV18 with TRBJ1-1; D is unclear. Deletions cut 3 bases from V and 7 bases from J, with 12 bases between. The CDR3 length is 13 residues. Germline values: CDR1 KGHSH, CDR2 LQKENI. Here the CDR3 DNA reads TGTGCCAGCTCACCTCCCGTGGTGGATGAAGCTTTCTTT. The encoded protein is CASSPPVVDEAFF.

CDR3 residues: CASSSGQAVHYNEQFF. Here the CDR3 DNA reads TGTGCCAGCAGTTCCGGACAGGCCGTCCACTACAATGAGCAGTTCTTC. The chain is built from TRBV27 and TRBJ2-1; 7 positions match TRBD1. Germline V CDR1 and CDR2: MNHEY, SMNVEV (reference sequence). The V and J ends lost 4 bases and 3 bases, in that order; junction bases with no gene match: 9. CDR3 length equals 16 residues.

This clonotype was detected only a few times. The chain has TRBV25-1 and TRBJ2-3, with a tentative D call TRBD2 (6 bases). Deletions cut 8 bases from V and 7 bases from J, with 22 bases between. CDR1 MGHDK and CDR2 SYGVNS come from the germline V gene. CDR3 length equals 15 residues. CDR3 DNA: TGTGCCAGCCAGGTGTGGGCGGGACCGAATAATACGCAGTATTTT. Amino acid sequence: CASQVWAGPNNTQYF.